The 27 T cell receptor beta chains given below trace back to one sample, sequenced in a study of blood T cell repertoires in COVID-19. TCRdb's copy holds only in-frame clones and misses some; the assay was immunoSEQ multiplex PCR. The sample comprises 200,000 to 250,000 clones, roughly 90% of which are singletons, and around 2.9% rests with the top ten. The source material was peripheral blood. Source of these receptors: a woman aged 55-69 years with acute or convalescent COVID-19.

In this sample, this clone turned up a few times. The chain recombines TRBV2 with TRBJ1-4; D is ambiguous. The CDR3 has 15 residues. Trimming stripped 4 bases from V and 3 bases from J, with 12 bases between. Germline values: CDR1 SNHLY, CDR2 FYNNEI. The CDR3 bases are TGTGCCAGCAGTGTTGAGGGTCGGGCTAATGAAAAACTGTTTTTT. It is translated as CASSVEGRANEKLFF.

This clone was detected a few times. The V and J genes are TRBV2 and TRBJ1-5; 8 bases are a match to TRBD1. The CDR3 is 14 residues long. V lost 6 bases and J lost 6; bases outside the gene matches: 7. Per the germline V gene, CDR1 is SNHLY and CDR2 is FYNNEI. CDR3 coding DNA: TGTGCCAGCAGCGCGGACAGGGTAACTCAGCCCCAGCATTTT. Translated: CASSADRVTQPQHF.

The chain recombines TRBV19 with TRBJ1-1, with 8 bases fitting TRBD1. The CDR3 totals 13 residues. CDR1 and CDR2 from the germline V gene are LNHDA and SQIVND (reference sequence). The junction had 10 bases not matched to a gene; V was cut back by 5 bases and J by 11 bases. In DNA, the CDR3 is TGTGCCAGTAGTCTAGGACAGGGCGTGAGGGCTTTCTTT. Protein product: CASSLGQGVRAFF.

The gene calls are TRBV6-5 and TRBJ1-4; D gene uncertain. The CDR3 is 13 residues long. V shed 10 bases and J shed 7 bases, with 16 bases lying between them. Germline values: CDR1 MNHEY, CDR2 SVGAGI. The CDR3: CAISLTPFEKLFF. The CDR3 coding sequence is TGTGCCATCTCACTAACACCTTTTGAAAAACTGTTTTTT.

The rearrangement joins TRBV15 to TRBJ1-1; possible D gene TRBD1, 5 bases. The CDR3 is 13 residues long. V was shortened by 5 bases and J by 7 bases, with 14 bases between the two germline ends. Germline V gives CDR1 LNHNV, CDR2 YYDKDF (reference sequence). CDR3: CATSRRGGFEAFF. The CDR3 nucleotides read TGTGCCACCAGCCGACGGGGGGGTTTTGAAGCTTTCTTT. The full variable domain, with the rest looked up from reference TRBV15 and TRBJ1-1, is DAMVIQNPRYQVTQFGKPVTLSCSQTLNHNVMYWYQQKSSQAPKLLFHYYDKDFNNEADTPDNFQSRRPNTSFCFLDIRSPGLGDTAMYLCATSRRGGFEAFFGQGTRLTVV.

The rearrangement joins TRBV11-2 to TRBJ2-2, with a possible D match to TRBD1 (6 bases). Germline V CDR1 and CDR2: SGHAT, FQNNGV. V gave up 5 bases and J gave up 1 base, with 14 bases separating them. This CDR3 spans 16 amino acids. CDR3 protein: CASSPFRGGNTGELFF. The CDR3 nucleotides are TGTGCCAGCAGCCCTTTCAGAGGGGGGAACACCGGGGAGCTGTTTTTT.

The chain has TRBV6-2 or TRBV6-3 and TRBJ2-7; D gene uncertain. Germline CDR1 MNHEY, CDR2 SVGEGT. This CDR3 has 13 residues. V lost 6 bases, J lost 3 bases, and 12 bases lay in between. This chain's CDR3 is CASSPPERYEQYF. CDR3 bases: TGTGCCAGCAGCCCCCCGGAGCGCTACGAGCAGTACTTC.

The chain joins TRBV10-3 to TRBJ2-7, with TRBD2 matching over 8 bases. CDR1 ENHRY and CDR2 SYGVKD come from the germline V gene. The CDR3 spans 14 residues. J gave up 4 bases and V 4 bases, and 6 bases lay outside the gene matches. The CDR3 sequence is CAISVASGQYEQYF. DNA for the CDR3: TGTGCCATCAGTGTCGCTAGCGGGCAGTACGAGCAGTACTTC.

The chain combines TRBV18 with TRBJ1-1; 11 bases match TRBD1. The CDR3 is 16 residues long. The germline V gene has CDR1 KGHSH and CDR2 LQKENI. Losses at the gene ends were 3 bases for V and 3 bases for J; bases not matched to a gene: 6. The CDR3 DNA is TGTGCCAGCTCACCGAAGATGGGACAGGGGGACACTGAAGCTTTCTTT. Its translation: CASSPKMGQGDTEAFF.

This chain joins TRBV6-1 and TRBJ1-1; D possibly corresponds to TRBD1 (5 bases). This CDR3 region has 17 residues. Germline V gene data show CDR1 as MNHNS and CDR2 as SASEGT. Trimming shortened V by 4 bases and J by 5 bases, and 23 bases separated the two germline ends. Here the CDR3 reads CASSGRVGSRLGTEAFF. CDR3 nucleotide sequence: TGTGCCAGCAGTGGCAGGGTGGGAAGTCGATTGGGTACTGAAGCTTTCTTT.

The V and J genes are TRBV7-2 and TRBJ2-5; 8 bases agree with TRBD1. The CDR3 spans 15 residues. The V segment lost 5 bases and the J segment 0 bases; nucleotides outside the gene matches: 5. The germline CDR1 and CDR2 sequences are SGHTA and FQGNSA. CDR3: CASSPRDRYQETQYF. CDR3 in DNA: TGTGCCAGCAGCCCAAGGGACAGGTACCAAGAGACCCAGTACTTC. Complete variable domain (other parts from reference TRBV7-2 and TRBJ2-5): GAGVSQSPSNKVTEKGKDVELRCDPISGHTALYWYRQSLGQGLEFLIYFQGNSAPDKSGLPSDRFSAERTGGSVSTLTIQRTQQEDSAVYLCASSPRDRYQETQYFGPGTRLLVL.

This chain links TRBV7-9 with TRBJ2-2; D uncertain. The CDR3 has 15 amino acids. Germline CDR1 SEHNR, CDR2 FQNEAQ (reference sequence). V was cut by 1 base and J by 0 bases, with 6 bases left in between. CDR3 residues: CASSLVSTNTGELFF. In nucleotides, the CDR3 is TGTGCCAGCAGCTTAGTGAGCACGAACACCGGGGAGCTGTTTTTT.

This chain uses TRBV3-1 (or the pseudogene TRBV3-2) with TRBJ2-1; TRBD2 aligns across 10 bases. This CDR3 contains 14 residues. V lost 3 bases and J lost 16; bases outside the gene matches: 12. The germline gives CDR1 LGHDT, CDR2 YNNKEL (reference sequence). The CDR3 bases are TGTGCCAGCAGCCAGAGGCAAGCGGGGGGGCCTCGATTCTTC. It codes for CASSQRQAGGPRFF.

CDR3 sequence: CASSPMGAYEQYF. The CDR3 DNA follows: TGTGCCAGCAGCCCAATGGGCGCCTACGAGCAGTACTTC. The chain carries TRBV7-2 and TRBJ2-7; no reliable D call. Trimming shortened V by 5 bases and J by 2 bases, and 10 bases separated the two germline ends. Germline V CDR1 and CDR2: SGHTA, FQGNSA. CDR3 length: 13 amino acids.

The chain recombines TRBV29-1 with TRBJ2-3, with D hard to call. With 6 bases removed from V and 2 bases from J, the gap between germline ends came to 9 bases. Looked up from germline, CDR1 is SQVTM and CDR2 is ANQGSEA. The CDR3 loop spans 12 amino acids. CDR3 nucleotides: TGCAGCGTATCGACTGTCACAGATACGCAGTATTTT. It specifies CSVSTVTDTQYF.

This chain connects TRBV11-2 to TRBJ2-7, with TRBD1 as a possible D gene (5 bases). Trimming took 4 bases from V and 4 from J, leaving 26 bases between them. CDR1 is SGHAT and CDR2 is FQNNGV in the germline V gene. The CDR3 has 18 amino acids. CDR3 loop: CASSSIDRRLNRPYEQYF. The CDR3 nucleotides read TGTGCCAGCAGCTCTATAGACCGAAGGTTGAACAGGCCTTACGAGCAGTACTTC.

The V call is TRBV30, the J call TRBJ1-1; D uncertain. Germline V lookup: CDR1 GTSNPN, CDR2 SVGIG (reference sequence). The CDR3 runs to 14 residues. Trimming removed 2 bases at V and 4 bases at J, with 14 bases between. CDR3 region: CAWSLDTRITEAFF. CDR3 DNA sequence: TGTGCCTGGAGTCTCGACACACGGATCACTGAAGCTTTCTTT.

The chain combines TRBV24-1 with TRBJ2-7; 9 bases are a match to TRBD1. Unmatched junction bases numbered 4, after V lost 3 bases and J lost 2 bases. The CDR3 is 15 amino acids. Germline V lookup: CDR1 KGHDR, CDR2 SFDVKD. CDR3: CATSDPGQGTYEQYF. CDR3 DNA sequence: TGTGCCACCAGTGATCCGGGACAGGGTACCTACGAGCAGTACTTC.

This clone occurred once. The chain links TRBV28 to TRBJ2-1; D is perhaps TRBD2 (5 bases). Per germline, CDR1 MDHEN and CDR2 SYDVKM. CDR3 size: 12 residues. The V gene lost 2 bases and the J gene lost 11 bases, with 10 bases spanning the gap. In DNA form, the CDR3 reads TGTGCCAGCAGTTTAGGAGGATACCAGCAGTTCTTC. Its protein is CASSLGGYQQFF.

The rearrangement uses TRBV19 and TRBJ1-6, with 7 nucleotides matching TRBD1. The CDR3 loop spans 14 amino acids. The V gene end was trimmed by 4 bases and the J gene end by 10 bases; junction bases not matched to a gene: 7. Germline values: CDR1 LNHDA, CDR2 SQIVND (reference sequence). As DNA, the CDR3 is TGTGCCAGTAGTACAAACGACAGGGTGTCACCCCTCCACTTT. This sequence encodes CASSTNDRVSPLHF.

This chain links TRBV11-2 with TRBJ1-3; D is ambiguous. CDR1 and CDR2 from the germline V gene are SGHAT and FQNNGV. This CDR3 region has 15 residues. Trimming stripped 1 base from V and 1 base from J, with 8 bases between. The CDR3 sequence is CASSLAVSSGNTIYF. CDR3 coding DNA: TGTGCCAGCAGCTTAGCTGTGAGTTCTGGAAACACCATATATTTT.

This clone was detected many times. Other DNA sequences in this sample translate to the same CDR3. This chain uses TRBV5-1 with TRBJ2-7; 7 nucleotides line up with TRBD1. V gave up 0 bases and J gave up 2 bases; unmatched junction bases: 5. The length of the CDR3 is 15 residues. Germline V CDR1 and CDR2: SGHRS, YFSETQ. The chain's CDR3 is CASSLDPGQTYEQYF. As DNA, the CDR3 is TGCGCCAGCAGCTTGGACCCGGGACAGACCTACGAGCAGTACTTC.

This sequence joins TRBV28 and TRBJ1-3, with D tentatively TRBD1 (6 bases). Germline CDR1 and CDR2: MDHEN and SYDVKM. This CDR3 region has 16 residues. The V end was cut by 8 bases, the J end by 1 base, with 18 bases between. CDR3 nucleotide sequence: TGTGCCAGCGGGGGGGGCACGGGAAGATCTGGAAACACCATATATTTT. It codes for CASGGGTGRSGNTIYF.

The rearrangement joins TRBV5-4 to TRBJ1-6, with TRBD1 identical over 7 bases. After removal of 4 bases from V and 4 bases from J, the junction contained 11 bases not matched to a gene. Germline-derived CDR1 and CDR2 are SGHNT and YYREEE (reference sequence). This CDR3 spans 17 amino acids. CDR3 residues: CASSPPTARGYNSPLHF. The CDR3 region has the DNA TGTGCCAGCAGCCCTCCCACGGCCAGGGGGTATAATTCACCCCTCCACTTT.

The chain couples TRBV15 to TRBJ2-1, with 10 bases aligning to TRBD2. V dropped 5 bases and J dropped 2; count of bases not matched to a gene: 0. Per germline, CDR1 LNHNV and CDR2 YYDKDF (reference sequence). This CDR3 region has 14 residues. The DNA for the CDR3 is TGTGCCACCAGCCTAGCGGGAGCCTACAATGAGCAGTTCTTC. Its translation: CATSLAGAYNEQFF.

The V gene is TRBV30, the J gene TRBJ1-2; D perhaps matches TRBD1 (5 bases). The CDR3 covers 15 residues. Trimming took 5 bases from V and 6 from J, leaving 22 bases between them. CDR1 and CDR2 (germline): GTSNPN, SVGIG (reference sequence). The CDR3 loop reads CAWGPTTREVNGYTF. CDR3 DNA sequence: TGTGCCTGGGGACCTACCACCAGGGAAGTTAATGGCTACACCTTC.

CDR3 nucleotides: TGTGCCAGCAGGGACAGCCTCTACACCATATATTTT. It codes for CASRDSLYTIYF. This sequence joins TRBV6-5 and TRBJ1-3; D is perhaps TRBD1 (6 bases). CDR1 is MNHEY and CDR2 is SVGAGI in the germline V gene. V shed 6 bases and J shed 8 bases, with 11 bases lying between them. This CDR3 has 12 residues.